These 26 T cell receptor beta chains were sequenced from one sample in a study of Tregs in tolerant kidney transplant recipients. The data were produced by immunoSEQ multiplex PCR, yet TCRdb's version contains in-frame clones alone and is incomplete. The sample records about 21,000 clones, roughly 80% being singletons. Mixed chimerism was transient after nonmyeloablative marrow transplants from related graft donors. Sequences were derived from CD8+ T cells from blood (PBMCs), sampled 6 months after the transplant. These receptors were obtained from a human patient who received a combined kidney and bone marrow transplant. T cells may partly derive from the graft donor.

This clone ranks as large. CDR3: CASSLDQGANYGYTF. The DNA of the CDR3 is TGTGCCAGCAGCTTAGATCAGGGGGCGAACTATGGCTACACCTTC. The rearrangement links TRBV7-9 to TRBJ1-2; 8 bases fit TRBD1. The CDR3 consists of 15 residues. Germline V gene lookup returns CDR1 SEHNR and CDR2 FQNEAQ (reference sequence). After removal of 1 base from V and 2 bases from J, the junction contained 3 bases not matched to a gene.

The chain combines TRBV6-6 with TRBJ2-3, with D maybe TRBD1 (6 bases). CDR3 size: 15 residues. Per the germline V gene, CDR1 is MNHNY and CDR2 is SVGAGI (reference sequence). V was cut by 0 bases and J by 2 bases, with 9 bases left in between. CDR3 sequence (DNA): TGTGCCAGCAGTTACTCCGACAGGTACACAGATACGCAGTATTTT. Translating gives CASSYSDRYTDTQYF.

The V and J genes are TRBV7-3 and TRBJ2-3, with 9 bases that match TRBD2. V gave up 4 bases and J gave up 0 bases; unmatched junction bases: 2. Germline V gives CDR1 SGHTA, CDR2 FQGTGA. The CDR3 totals 15 residues. In DNA, the CDR3 is TGTGCCAGCAGCTCTGGGACTAGCAGCACAGATACGCAGTATTTT. As protein: CASSSGTSSTDTQYF.

The chain uses TRBV18 and TRBJ1-2, with D perhaps matching TRBD1 (6 bases). This CDR3 comprises 14 residues. Germline assignment: CDR1 KGHSH and CDR2 LQKENI. V was cut by 0 bases and J by 2 bases, with 7 bases left in between. CDR3 DNA sequence: TGTGCCAGCTCACCACCAACAGGGAACTATGGCTACACCTTC. Translation: CASSPPTGNYGYTF.

The rearrangement links TRBV21-1 to TRBJ2-5; TRBD2, the table's D call, lacks a check against the DNA. TRBV21-1 is designated a pseudogene. CDR3 size: 18 residues. The CDR3 reads CASSKARGERGGQETQYF. Here the CDR3 DNA reads TGTGCCAGCAGCAAAGCTCGGGGGGAGCGGGGGGGGCAAGAGACCCAGTACTTC.

This sequence joins TRBV7-2 and TRBJ2-5; TRBD2 aligns across 7 bases. V shed 1 base and J 5 bases; nucleotides not matched to a gene: 13. CDR1 is SGHTA, CDR2 FQGNSA, per germline. The CDR3 has 17 amino acids. The CDR3 reads CASSLGEGSGPRETQYF. As DNA, the CDR3 is TGTGCCAGCAGCTTAGGGGAGGGAAGCGGACCTCGGGAGACCCAGTACTTC.

The CDR3 nucleotides are TGTGCCAGCTCAACGGGGGGACAGGGGGCGCGGGCCGAGCAGTACTTC. Encoded protein: CASSTGGQGARAEQYF. This sequence joins TRBV18 and TRBJ2-7, with TRBD1 matching 12 bases. The V segment lost 5 bases and the J segment 6 bases; nucleotides outside the gene matches: 11. The CDR3 length is 16 residues. Germline V gene data show CDR1 as KGHSH and CDR2 as LQKENI.

The rearrangement links TRBV19 to TRBJ2-7, with 8 nucleotides matching TRBD1. After removal of 5 bases from V and 4 bases from J, the junction contained 10 bases not matched to a gene. Germline V gene sequence: CDR1 LNHDA, CDR2 SQIVND (reference sequence). CDR3 length: 15 amino acids. This CDR3 is CASSVTGTGFYEQYF. CDR3 bases: TGTGCCAGTAGTGTAACCGGGACAGGTTTTTACGAGCAGTACTTC.

The chain recombines TRBV4-1 with TRBJ2-7; 8 bases are shared with TRBD1. Germline CDR1 MGHRA, CDR2 YSYEKL. The junction had 7 bases not matched to a gene; V was cut back by 0 bases and J by 6 bases. This CDR3 is built from 15 residues. The DNA for the CDR3 is TGCGCCAGCAGCCAAGACGGTGTCAGGGGGCTCGAGCAGTACTTC. It is translated as CASSQDGVRGLEQYF.

The rearrangement uses TRBV6-4 and TRBJ2-7; TRBD2 matches 8 bases. The CDR3 covers 14 residues. Germline trimming cut 3 bases from V and 0 bases from J; bases unmatched to any gene: 1. Germline V CDR1 and CDR2: MRHNA, SNTAGT. The CDR3 nucleotides read TGTGCCAGCAGTGAGACTAGCGACTCCTACGAGCAGTACTTC. Its translation is CASSETSDSYEQYF.

V usage is TRBV28 and J usage is TRBJ1-5, with D unclear. The CDR3 has 14 amino acids. Germline V lookup: CDR1 MDHEN, CDR2 SYDVKM. Trimming removed 5 bases at V and 3 bases at J, with 11 bases between. CDR3 in amino acids: CASSPPVNNQPQHF. CDR3 in DNA: TGTGCCAGCAGTCCTCCGGTGAACAATCAGCCCCAGCATTTT.

The chain uses TRBV7-6 and TRBJ1-5; the D is unclear. The CDR3 is 16 amino acids. Deletions cut 5 bases from V and 7 bases from J, with 21 bases between. From germline, CDR1 is SGHVS and CDR2 FNYEAQ. The DNA of the CDR3 is TGTGCCAGCAGCCAATATATAGGGAGCCCAGAACAGCCCCAGCATTTT. Translated, it gives CASSQYIGSPEQPQHF.

In this sample, this clone turned up a few times. The V gene is TRBV5-4, the J gene TRBJ2-7; D unresolved. The germline V gene has CDR1 SGHNT and CDR2 YYREEE (reference sequence). This CDR3 is 11 amino acids long. V lost 1 base, J lost 5 bases, and 4 bases lay in between. Here the CDR3 DNA reads TGTGCCAGCAGCTTGTATAACGAGCAGTACTTC. Protein sequence: CASSLYNEQYF.

This clone was seen just once. The V and J genes are TRBV19 and TRBJ1-2, with TRBD1 identical over 8 bases. In germline, CDR1 is LNHDA, CDR2 SQIVND (reference sequence). The CDR3 loop spans 13 amino acids. V was pared by 7 bases and J by 6 bases, with 7 bases of the junction left unmatched. The CDR3 is CASTDRESDGYTF. For the CDR3, the DNA is TGTGCCAGTACGGACAGGGAAAGTGATGGCTACACCTTC.

The genes are TRBV28 and TRBJ2-1; D is uncertain. CDR1 is MDHEN, CDR2 SYDVKM, per germline. The CDR3 runs to 15 residues. Trimming shortened V by 2 bases and J by 1 base, and 9 bases separated the two germline ends. The CDR3 loop is CASSLVEESYNEQFF. CDR3 coding DNA: TGTGCCAGCAGTTTAGTCGAGGAGTCCTACAATGAGCAGTTCTTC.

This chain uses TRBV6-5 with TRBJ2-1; no reliable D call. Trimming cost V 8 bases and J 5 bases, with 7 bases left between them. Germline loops: CDR1 MNHEY, CDR2 SVGAGI. The CDR3 contains 11 residues. For the CDR3, the DNA is TGTGCCAGCGTGAGAAACAATGAGCAGTTCTTC. Its protein is CASVRNNEQFF.

The chain combines TRBV15 with TRBJ2-2; possibly TRBD1 for D (6 bases). The CDR3 runs 17 residues. The germline gives CDR1 LNHNV, CDR2 YYDKDF (reference sequence). V shed 0 bases and J shed 1 base, with 12 bases lying between them. CDR3 in amino acids: CATSRDWGLGNTGELFF. The CDR3 coding sequence is TGTGCCACCAGCAGAGATTGGGGGCTAGGGAACACCGGGGAGCTGTTTTTT.

This clone is judged medium-sized. The chain is built from TRBV15 and TRBJ1-2; D is perhaps TRBD1 (6 bases). CDR3 length equals 15 residues. Germline assignment: CDR1 LNHNV and CDR2 YYDKDF (reference sequence). The germline V and J ends were trimmed by 5 bases and 4 bases, with 17 bases remaining between them. Written as DNA, the CDR3 is TGTGCCACCAGCTTACAGGCGGGGGCGGCCTATGGCTACACCTTC. Protein product: CATSLQAGAAYGYTF.

V and J are TRBV7-6 and TRBJ2-3; no clear D gene. CDR3 length: 15 amino acids. Between the trimmed V and J ends, which lost 5 bases and 7 bases, there was a span of 19 bases. Germline V gene sequence: CDR1 SGHVS, CDR2 FNYEAQ. The CDR3 sequence: CASSPEVLPQYTQYF. For the CDR3, the DNA is TGTGCCAGCAGCCCCGAAGTACTTCCACAGTATACGCAGTATTTT.

V gene TRBV9 combines with J gene TRBJ1-4; the match to TRBD1 covers 8 bases. With V trimmed by 2 bases and J by 0 bases, 6 bases remained unmatched. The CDR3 runs 17 residues. Germline CDR1 reads SGDLS; CDR2 reads YYNGEE. CDR3 DNA: TGTGCCAGCAGCGTGGCAGGACAGGGCCCAACTAATGAAAAACTGTTTTTT. It yields the protein CASSVAGQGPTNEKLFF. The full variable domain, its missing parts supplied by reference TRBV9 and TRBJ1-4, is DSGVTQTPKHLITATGQRVTLRCSPRSGDLSVYWYQQSLDQGLQFLIQYYNGEERAKGNILERFSAQQFPDLHSELNLSSLELGDSALYFCASSVAGQGPTNEKLFFGSGTQLSVL.

This clone was seen more than once but under ten times. The chain combines TRBV6-5 with TRBJ2-7, with TRBD2 matching over 7 bases. The junction had 10 bases not matched to a gene; V was cut back by 10 bases and J by 1 base. Germline V gene lookup returns CDR1 MNHEY and CDR2 SVGAGI. The CDR3 is made up of 14 amino acids. DNA of the CDR3: TGTGCCACCGAGGGGCGGGAGACATCCTACGAGCAGTACTTC. This codes for CATEGRETSYEQYF.

The CDR3 nucleotides are TGCGCCAGCAGCCAATGGACGGGACAGCCCCAGCATTTT. Amino acid sequence: CASSQWTGQPQHF. This chain uses TRBV4-3 with TRBJ1-5; D remains unclear. Germline V CDR1 and CDR2: LGHNA, YSLEER. The CDR3 has 13 amino acids. The V and J ends lost 2 bases and 7 bases respectively, with 9 bases between them.

This rearrangement joins TRBV7-9 to TRBJ2-5, with a tentative D call TRBD2 (5 bases). The germline V and J ends were trimmed by 5 bases and 0 bases, with 13 bases remaining between them. Per the germline V gene, CDR1 is SEHNR and CDR2 is FQNEAQ (reference sequence). This CDR3 is 15 amino acids long. The CDR3 loop is CASSSRTPYQETQYF. The CDR3 DNA is TGTGCCAGCAGCAGCAGGACTCCGTACCAAGAGACCCAGTACTTC.

V gene TRBV7-2 combines with J gene TRBJ1-5; 8 nucleotides align to TRBD1. The CDR3 consists of 15 residues. V lost 1 base and J lost 3; bases outside the gene matches: 2. Germline CDR1 and CDR2: SGHTA and FQGNSA. The CDR3, as DNA: TGTGCCAGCAGCTTAGGACAGGGGCACAATCAGCCCCAGCATTTT. The encoded protein is CASSLGQGHNQPQHF. Full variable domain (outside the CDR3, taken from reference TRBV7-2 and TRBJ1-5): GAGVSQSPSNKVTEKGKDVELRCDPISGHTALYWYRQSLGQGLEFLIYFQGNSAPDKSGLPSDRFSAERTGGSVSTLTIQRTQQEDSAVYLCASSLGQGHNQPQHFGDGTRLSIL.

This chain connects TRBV28 to TRBJ2-6; D uncertain. There are 16 residues in the CDR3. The V and J ends lost 2 bases and 0 bases respectively, with 8 bases between them. In germline, CDR1 is MDHEN, CDR2 SYDVKM. The CDR3 reads CASSLTVLSGANVLTF. In nucleotides, the CDR3 is TGTGCCAGCAGTTTAACGGTTCTCTCTGGGGCCAACGTCCTGACTTTC.

Turning to this clone: Mismatch with germline at one junction end may stem from a read error. CDR3 sequence (DNA): TGTGCCAGCAGCCGACTAGCGGGAGCCAACAATGAGCAGCTCTTC. Translation gives CASSRLAGANNEQLF. The rearrangement joins TRBV7-6 to TRBJ2-1, with 12 nucleotides matching TRBD2. The CDR3 sequence is 15 residues long. CDR1 is SGHVS and CDR2 is FNYEAQ in the germline V gene.